The 24 T cell receptor beta chains below were found in one sample sequenced in a study of long-term antiretroviral therapy in people with HIV. Researchers ran immunoSEQ v3.0 at survey level. Here immunoSEQ multiplex PCR was the method, and the copy in TCRdb shows in-frame clones only, minus some. The table shows fewer than 20,000 clones, with approximately 80% occurring only once. This sample comprised unsorted PBMCs, obtained 0.3 years before starting antiretroviral therapy. The receptors were gathered from a man in his fifties with HIV.

The chain couples TRBV19 to TRBJ2-1, with a tentative D call TRBD1 (6 bases). This CDR3 has 12 residues. Between the trimmed V and J ends, which lost 4 bases and 8 bases, there was a span of 9 bases. Germline V CDR1 and CDR2: LNHDA, SQIVND (reference sequence). The CDR3: CASSTGDHEQFF. DNA of the CDR3: TGTGCCAGTAGTACAGGGGACCATGAGCAGTTCTTC.

This sequence joins TRBV28 and TRBJ2-7; 9 positions agree with TRBD1. This CDR3 region has 15 residues. Germline assignment: CDR1 MDHEN and CDR2 SYDVKM. J was trimmed by 4 bases and V by 6 bases; bases with no gene match: 10. The CDR3 DNA follows: TGTGCCAGCAGCACCCCGGGACAGGGTCTGTACGAGCAGTACTTC. Encoded protein: CASSTPGQGLYEQYF.

The gene calls are TRBV30 and TRBJ2-5, with unresolved D. The CDR3 has 12 amino acids. Trimming cost V 1 base and J 1 base, with 4 bases left between them. The V gene's germline CDR1 is GTSNPN and CDR2 SVGIG (reference sequence). CDR3 protein: CAWSGVQETQYF. Written as DNA, the CDR3 is TGTGCCTGGAGTGGGGTCCAAGAGACCCAGTACTTC.

The chain combines TRBV7-9 with TRBJ1-5, with a weak D call TRBD1 (5 bases). CDR1 and CDR2 from the germline V gene are SEHNR and FQNEAQ (reference sequence). The V end lost 4 bases, the J end lost 12 bases, and 13 bases lay between the germline ends. The CDR3 has 12 amino acids. For the CDR3, the DNA is TGTGCCAGCAGCTCAAACGGACAACTCCAGCATTTT. Its translation: CASSSNGQLQHF.

The table lists this clone with a count of one. The gene calls are TRBV6-4 and TRBJ1-6; a possible D gene is TRBD1 (5 bases). The CDR3 extends over 15 amino acids. Trimming shortened V by 2 bases and J by 6 bases, and 11 bases separated the two germline ends. Germline assignment: CDR1 MRHNA and CDR2 SNTAGT. For the CDR3, the DNA is TGTGCCAGCAGTGACGGGGCAGGGAGTAATTCACCCCTCCACTTT. The encoded protein is CASSDGAGSNSPLHF.

The chain recombines TRBV7-9 with TRBJ1-1; a weak D match, TRBD1 (5 bases). The V gene lost 5 bases and the J gene lost 0 bases, with 10 bases spanning the gap. Germline CDR1 SEHNR, CDR2 FQNEAQ (reference sequence). The CDR3 covers 14 residues. Written as DNA, the CDR3 is TGTGCCAGCAGCCTCCAGACAGTGAACACTGAAGCTTTCTTT. This sequence encodes CASSLQTVNTEAFF.

The V and J genes are TRBV28 and TRBJ2-3; no definite D call. This CDR3 spans 14 amino acids. V was cut by 4 bases and J by 6 bases, with 14 bases left in between. Germline V CDR1 and CDR2: MDHEN, SYDVKM. The CDR3 DNA follows: TGTGCCAGCAGTTCCTCGGTCCCTTGGGATACGCAGTATTTT. It encodes CASSSSVPWDTQYF. The complete variable domain, with remaining parts taken from reference TRBV28 and TRBJ2-3, reads DVKVTQSSRYLVKRTGEKVFLECVQDMDHENMFWYRQDPGLGLRLIYFSYDVKMKEKGDIPEGYSVSREKKERFSLILESASTNQTSMYLCASSSSVPWDTQYFGPGTRLTVL.

This clone was picked up one time. The V and J genes are TRBV30 and TRBJ2-3; 10 bases map to TRBD2. Germline CDR1 and CDR2: GTSNPN and SVGIG (reference sequence). The CDR3 runs to 16 residues. V was pared by 2 bases and J by 5 bases, with 10 bases of the junction left unmatched. The CDR3 region has the DNA TGTGCCTGGAGTACCCTCCTAGCGGGAGCGGAAGATACGCAGTATTTT. Amino acid sequence: CAWSTLLAGAEDTQYF.

J is TRBJ1-2 and V is TRBV15, with D possibly being TRBD1 (5 bases). CDR3 length: 13 residues. CDR1 and CDR2 from the germline V gene are LNHNV and YYDKDF (reference sequence). The V end was cut by 1 base, the J end by 7 bases, with 10 bases between. In nucleotides, the CDR3 is TGTGCCACCAGCAGAGTGGGGGTAGGTGGCTACACCTTC. Translation gives CATSRVGVGGYTF.

The V gene is TRBV28, the J gene TRBJ1-2; TRBD1 is a possible D gene (6 bases). V was shortened by 5 bases and J by 5 bases, with 27 bases between the two germline ends. This CDR3 spans 18 amino acids. Germline-derived CDR1 and CDR2 are MDHEN and SYDVKM. The CDR3, as DNA: TGTGCCAGCAGTCCCCCGGCCCGGGTTCTGGGGGCATATTATGGCTACACCTTC. Translation gives CASSPPARVLGAYYGYTF.

The chain has TRBV15 and TRBJ1-2; a possible D gene is TRBD1 (5 bases). The V gene lost 3 bases and the J gene lost 6 bases, with 11 bases spanning the gap. Germline lookup yields CDR1 LNHNV and CDR2 YYDKDF (reference sequence). This CDR3 region has 13 residues. CDR3 sequence: CATSRPGADGYTF. The CDR3 DNA follows: TGTGCCACCAGCAGGCCCGGGGCGGATGGCTACACCTTC.

The chain joins TRBV6-5 to TRBJ2-6; no firm D call. This CDR3 is built from 15 residues. Trimming stripped 4 bases from V and 0 bases from J, with 7 bases between. The germline V gene has CDR1 MNHEY and CDR2 SVGAGI. The CDR3 region has the DNA TGTGCCAGCAGTTTACGGGTCTCTGGGGCCAACGTCCTGACTTTC. Translation gives CASSLRVSGANVLTF.

This clone appeared a few times. Here the CDR3 reads CASSSFGNEQFF. In DNA form, the CDR3 reads TGTGCCAGCAGCTCCTTCGGCAATGAGCAGTTCTTC. The chain has TRBV5-4 and TRBJ2-1; D unresolved. With 3 bases removed from V and 6 bases from J, the gap between germline ends came to 7 bases. Per the germline V gene, CDR1 is SGHNT and CDR2 is YYREEE (reference sequence). The CDR3 has 12 residues.

The V gene is TRBV7-2, the J gene TRBJ2-1; D is uncertain. CDR3 length equals 13 residues. CDR1 and CDR2 (germline): SGHTA, FQGNSA. V was trimmed by 0 bases and J by 5 bases, leaving 5 bases between them. In DNA, the CDR3 is TGTGCCAGCAGCTTAGCAGACAACAATGAGCAGTTCTTC. Protein product: CASSLADNNEQFF.

The chain links TRBV11-2 to TRBJ1-1, with unresolved D. Germline V lookup: CDR1 SGHAT, CDR2 FQNNGV. This CDR3 is 13 amino acids long. V gave up 5 bases and J gave up 4 bases, with 11 bases separating them. The CDR3 DNA reads TGTGCCAGCAGCCTCTTGTCTATCACTGAAGCTTTCTTT. It yields the protein CASSLLSITEAFF.

J is TRBJ2-1 and V is TRBV11-2, with TRBD1 matching over 9 bases. This CDR3 is 11 amino acids long. Germline V gene sequence: CDR1 SGHAT, CDR2 FQNNGV. V lost 5 bases and J lost 15; bases outside the gene matches: 5. In nucleotides, the CDR3 is TGTGCCAGCAGCCGGACAGGGGATCGGTTCTTC. Translated: CASSRTGDRFF.

The rearrangement joins TRBV5-5 to TRBJ2-7, with TRBD1 matching 8 bases. The CDR3 is made up of 16 amino acids. The germline V gene has CDR1 SGHKS and CDR2 YYEKEE (reference sequence). Germline trimming cut 5 bases from V and 0 bases from J; bases unmatched to any gene: 10. The CDR3 is CASRIGQGPFSYEQYF. As DNA, the CDR3 is TGTGCCAGCAGAATAGGACAGGGCCCCTTCTCCTACGAGCAGTACTTC.

The chain combines TRBV25-1 with TRBJ1-4; the D gene is possibly TRBD1 (5 bases). The CDR3 spans 15 residues. In germline, CDR1 is MGHDK, CDR2 SYGVNS. V was cut by 0 bases and J by 4 bases, with 9 bases left in between. The CDR3 is CASSEYRDVNEKLFF. The DNA of the CDR3 is TGTGCCAGCAGTGAATACAGGGATGTTAATGAAAAACTGTTTTTT.

The chain employs TRBV19 and TRBJ1-2, with unresolved D. CDR1 is LNHDA, CDR2 SQIVND, per germline (reference sequence). Trimming removed 7 bases from V and 6 bases from J, with 15 bases in between. The CDR3 spans 13 residues. CDR3 loop: CASNPSQVNGYTF. The CDR3 bases are TGTGCCAGTAACCCCAGCCAGGTCAATGGCTACACCTTC. Complete variable domain (other parts from reference TRBV19 and TRBJ1-2): DGGITQSPKYLFRKEGQNVTLSCEQNLNHDAMYWYRQDPGQGLRLIYYSQIVNDFQKGDIAEGYSVSREKKESFPLTVTSAQKNPTAFYLCASNPSQVNGYTFGSGTRLTVV.

This clone turned up a few times. This chain uses TRBV19 with TRBJ1-2, with D unclear. The CDR3 spans 14 residues. Germline CDR1 reads LNHDA; CDR2 reads SQIVND (reference sequence). V dropped 3 bases and J dropped 6 bases, with 14 bases sitting between them. CDR3: CASSISVDSDGYTF. The CDR3 DNA reads as TGTGCCAGTAGTATCTCTGTGGACTCGGATGGCTACACCTTC.

This chain connects TRBV10-3 to TRBJ2-3; no definite D call. This CDR3 is 11 amino acids long. The germline gives CDR1 ENHRY, CDR2 SYGVKD. Trimming pared 10 bases from V and 2 bases from J, leaving 7 bases between. The CDR3 bases are TGTGCCACGAGGTTCACAGATACGCAGTATTTT. Its translation: CATRFTDTQYF.

The J gene is TRBJ1-1, the V gene TRBV19; possible D gene TRBD1, 5 bases. The CDR3 totals 13 residues. V lost 6 bases, J lost 8 bases, and 16 bases lay in between. CDR1 LNHDA and CDR2 SQIVND come from the germline V gene (reference sequence). For the CDR3, the DNA is TGTGCCAGTAGACCGACAGAATACTCCGAAGCTTTCTTT. Protein product: CASRPTEYSEAFF.

J is TRBJ1-6 and V is TRBV18, with TRBD1 matching 12 bases. The length of the CDR3 is 15 residues. Germline CDR1 is KGHSH and CDR2 is LQKENI. J gave up 12 bases and V 3 bases, and 6 bases lay outside the gene matches. The DNA for the CDR3 is TGTGCCAGCTCACCGGGACAGGGGGCGATCCGACCCCTCCACTTT. Residues: CASSPGQGAIRPLHF.

The CDR3 bases are TGTGCCAGCAGCTTAGTCGGTGGGGCAGTAAAAAACATTCAGTACTTC. Its translation: CASSLVGGAVKNIQYF. V is TRBV11-2 and J is TRBJ2-4; tentatively, D is TRBD1 (5 bases). Trimming cost V 1 base and J 4 bases, with 14 bases left between them. The germline V gene encodes CDR1 SGHAT and CDR2 FQNNGV. The CDR3 is made up of 16 amino acids.